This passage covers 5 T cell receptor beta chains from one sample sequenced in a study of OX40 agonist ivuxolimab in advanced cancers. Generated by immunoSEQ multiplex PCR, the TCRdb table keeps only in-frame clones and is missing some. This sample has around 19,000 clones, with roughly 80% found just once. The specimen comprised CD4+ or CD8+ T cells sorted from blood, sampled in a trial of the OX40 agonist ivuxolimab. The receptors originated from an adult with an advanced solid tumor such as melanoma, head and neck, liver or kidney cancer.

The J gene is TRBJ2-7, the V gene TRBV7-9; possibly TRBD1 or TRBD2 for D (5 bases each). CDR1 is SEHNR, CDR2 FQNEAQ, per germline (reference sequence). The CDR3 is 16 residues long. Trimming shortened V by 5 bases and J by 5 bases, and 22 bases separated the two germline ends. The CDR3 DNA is TGTGCCAGCAGCCCTACAGCCGGGACCGGATTTGACGAGCAGTACTTC. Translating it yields CASSPTAGTGFDEQYF.

The CDR3 DNA reads as TGTGCCAGCAGCGTAGACCCCTTTAGCGGGGGGTACAATGAGCAGTTCTTC. Encoded protein: CASSVDPFSGGYNEQFF. This chain links TRBV9 with TRBJ2-1; 10 bases line up with TRBD2. The CDR3 consists of 17 residues. Trimming at V came to 0 bases and at J to 4 bases, leaving 7 bases not matched to a gene. Germline loops: CDR1 SGDLS, CDR2 YYNGEE.

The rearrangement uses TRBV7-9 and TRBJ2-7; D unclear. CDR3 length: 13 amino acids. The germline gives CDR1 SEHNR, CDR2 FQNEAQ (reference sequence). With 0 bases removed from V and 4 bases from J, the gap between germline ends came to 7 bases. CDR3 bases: TGTGCCAGCAGCTTAGCAGGACCTTACGAGCAGTACTTC. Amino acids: CASSLAGPYEQYF. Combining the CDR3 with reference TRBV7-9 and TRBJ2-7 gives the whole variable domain DTGVSQNPRHKITKRGQNVTFRCDPISEHNRLYWYRQTLGQGPEFLTYFQNEAQLEKSRLLSDRFSAERPKGSFSTLEIQRTEQGDSAMYLCASSLAGPYEQYFGPGTRLTVT.

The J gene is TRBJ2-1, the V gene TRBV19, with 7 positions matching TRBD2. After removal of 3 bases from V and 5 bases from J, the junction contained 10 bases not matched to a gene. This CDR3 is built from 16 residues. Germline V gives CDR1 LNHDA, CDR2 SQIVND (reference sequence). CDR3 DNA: TGTGCCAGTAGTATTTTAACGGGAGGTATCGACAATGAGCAGTTCTTC. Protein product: CASSILTGGIDNEQFF.

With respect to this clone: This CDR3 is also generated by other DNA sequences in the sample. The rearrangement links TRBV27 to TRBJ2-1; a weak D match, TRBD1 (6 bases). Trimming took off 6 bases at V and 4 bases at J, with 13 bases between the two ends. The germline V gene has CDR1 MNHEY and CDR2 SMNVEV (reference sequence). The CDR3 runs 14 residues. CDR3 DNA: TGTGCCAGCAGCCCAGGGACAACTTACAATGAGCAGTTCTTC. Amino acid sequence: CASSPGTTYNEQFF.